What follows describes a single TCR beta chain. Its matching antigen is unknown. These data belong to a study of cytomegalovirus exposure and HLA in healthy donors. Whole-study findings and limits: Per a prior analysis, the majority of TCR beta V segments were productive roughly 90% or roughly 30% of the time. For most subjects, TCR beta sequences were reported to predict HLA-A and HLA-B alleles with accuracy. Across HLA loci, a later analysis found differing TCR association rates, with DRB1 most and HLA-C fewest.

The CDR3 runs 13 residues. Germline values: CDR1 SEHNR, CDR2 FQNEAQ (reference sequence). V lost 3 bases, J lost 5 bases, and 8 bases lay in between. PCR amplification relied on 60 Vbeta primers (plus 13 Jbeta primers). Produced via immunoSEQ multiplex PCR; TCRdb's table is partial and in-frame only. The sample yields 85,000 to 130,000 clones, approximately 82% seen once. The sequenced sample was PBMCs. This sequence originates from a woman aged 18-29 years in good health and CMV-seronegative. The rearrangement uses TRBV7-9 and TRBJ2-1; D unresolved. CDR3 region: CASSFSVDNEQFF. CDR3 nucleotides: TGTGCCAGCAGCTTCTCGGTAGACAATGAGCAGTTCTTC.